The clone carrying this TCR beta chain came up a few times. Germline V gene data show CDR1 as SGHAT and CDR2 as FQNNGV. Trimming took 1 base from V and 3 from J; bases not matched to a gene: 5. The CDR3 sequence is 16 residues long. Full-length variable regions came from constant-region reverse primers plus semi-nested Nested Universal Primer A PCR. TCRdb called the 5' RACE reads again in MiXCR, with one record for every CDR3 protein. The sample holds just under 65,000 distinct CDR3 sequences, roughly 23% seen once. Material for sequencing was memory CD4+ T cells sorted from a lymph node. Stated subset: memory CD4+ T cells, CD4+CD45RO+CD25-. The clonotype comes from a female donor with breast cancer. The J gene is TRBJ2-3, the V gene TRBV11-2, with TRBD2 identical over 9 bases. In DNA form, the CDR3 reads TGTGCCAGCAGCTTAGGATCCAGCGGGAGGACAGATACGCAGTATTTT. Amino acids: CASSLGSSGRTDTQYF.